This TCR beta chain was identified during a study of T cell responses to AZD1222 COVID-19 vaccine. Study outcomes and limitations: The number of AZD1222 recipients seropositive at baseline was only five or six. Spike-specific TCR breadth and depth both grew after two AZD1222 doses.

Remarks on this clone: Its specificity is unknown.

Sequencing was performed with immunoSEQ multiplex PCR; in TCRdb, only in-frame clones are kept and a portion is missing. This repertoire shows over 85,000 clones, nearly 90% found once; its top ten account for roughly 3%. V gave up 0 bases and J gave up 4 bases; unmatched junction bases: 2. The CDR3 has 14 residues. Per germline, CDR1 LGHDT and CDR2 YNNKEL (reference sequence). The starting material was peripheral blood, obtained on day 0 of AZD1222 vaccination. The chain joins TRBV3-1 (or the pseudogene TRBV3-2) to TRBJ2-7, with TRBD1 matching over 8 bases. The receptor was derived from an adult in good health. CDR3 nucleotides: TGTGCCAGCAGCCAAGATTACAGGGGGTACGAGCAGTACTTC. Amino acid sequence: CASSQDYRGYEQYF.